This T cell receptor (beta chain) derives from a study of cytomegalovirus exposure and HLA in healthy donors. Study-level points and caveats: In a later analysis, several top co-occurrence clusters appeared linked to parvovirus B19, influenza, CMV and Epstein-Barr virus.

In the PCR, 60 Vbeta and 13 Jbeta primers were used. Sequenced by immunoSEQ multiplex PCR; TCRdb stores in-frame clones only, minus some. The sample includes some 98,000 clones, about 80% of them seen just once. Concerning this clone: Antigen specificity is unknown.

This CDR3 is built from 14 residues. V dropped 5 bases and J dropped 2 bases, with 16 bases sitting between them. Germline V gene lookup returns CDR1 GTSNPN and CDR2 SVGIG (reference sequence). These donors, healthy bone marrow donors, were studied. At the time of sampling, donors were nominally healthy, though unrecorded immune exposures were likely. The sequencing sample was made of PBMCs. V gene TRBV30 combines with J gene TRBJ2-7, with a weak D call TRBD1 (6 bases). The source is a man between 35 and 55 years old in good health and CMV-seronegative. This chain's CDR3 is CAWGTGQPAYEQYF. The CDR3 nucleotides read TGTGCCTGGGGCACAGGACAGCCCGCCTACGAGCAGTACTTC.